This is a list of T cell receptor beta chains from one sample in a study of T cell changes during pregnancy in multiple sclerosis. This table comes from immunoSEQ multiplex PCR, and its TCRdb copy is limited to in-frame clones, with some not included. The sample carries roughly 100,000 clones, around 90% recorded once. Sequenced here: peripheral blood, sampled before pregnancy. The origin of the receptors is a female donor with multiple sclerosis, enrolled in a pregnancy study. The CDR3 runs from the conserved cysteine through the conserved F or W. The order of the fields is V gene, clone size, J gene, CDR3 protein. Rows give clone size only sometimes, using once, few, many, or a class for an expanded clone.

TRBV6-5,.,TRBJ2-1,CASTRSLDNEQFF
TRBV7-9,.,TRBJ1-5,CASRRDNQPQHF
TRBV27,.,TRBJ1-3,CASSLRGTGGNTIYF
TRBV7-3,.,TRBJ2-2,CASSLSGSLNTGELFF
TRBV9,.,TRBJ2-7,CASSVDMAASGQYF
TRBV15,.,TRBJ2-3,CATSRGGQDNTQYF
TRBV28,.,TRBJ2-7,CASSPPGFRPGSSYEQYF
TRBV2,few,TRBJ2-5,CASRQRTGAGETQYF
TRBV15,.,TRBJ2-7,CATSRTTGLEQYF
TRBV7-2,once,TRBJ1-1,CASSEGVNTEAFF
TRBV5-1,.,TRBJ2-1,CASSLRQDSYEQFF
TRBV7-9,.,TRBJ1-4,CASSLESALGEKLFF